This TCR beta chain was identified in a study of identical twins. TCRdb re-called the 5' RACE reads with MiXCR, one entry per CDR3 protein. The sample has a few hundred thousand distinct CDR3 sequences; around a tenth are singletons. J lost 5 bases, V lost 1 base, and 9 bases had no gene match. CDR3 length equals 15 residues. Looked up from germline, CDR1 is DFQATT and CDR2 is SNEGSKA (reference sequence). The same data also contributed to another study, on yellow fever vaccine responses in identical twins.

This chain uses TRBV20-1 with TRBJ2-3, with 7 bases that match TRBD1. The TCR comes from a woman aged 18-29 years in good health. Sequenced sample: PBMCs. The CDR3 is CSARGKTGRVDTQYF. The CDR3 DNA reads TGCAGTGCTAGAGGGAAGACAGGGCGGGTAGATACGCAGTATTTT.